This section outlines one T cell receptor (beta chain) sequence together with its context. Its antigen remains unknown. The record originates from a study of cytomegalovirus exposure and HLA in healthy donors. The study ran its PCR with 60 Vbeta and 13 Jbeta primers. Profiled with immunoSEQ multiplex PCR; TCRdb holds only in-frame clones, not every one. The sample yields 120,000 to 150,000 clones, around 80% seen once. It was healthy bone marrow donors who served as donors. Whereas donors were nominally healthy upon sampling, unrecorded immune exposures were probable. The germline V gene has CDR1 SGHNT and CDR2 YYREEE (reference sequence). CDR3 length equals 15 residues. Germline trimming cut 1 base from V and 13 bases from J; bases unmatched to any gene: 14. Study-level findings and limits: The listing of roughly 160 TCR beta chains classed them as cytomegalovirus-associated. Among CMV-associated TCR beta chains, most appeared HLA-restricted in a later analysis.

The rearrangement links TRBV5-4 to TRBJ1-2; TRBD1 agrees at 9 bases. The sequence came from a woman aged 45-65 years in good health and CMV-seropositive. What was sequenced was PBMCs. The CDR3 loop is CASSLSSGQGSPSTF. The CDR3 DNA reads TGTGCCAGCAGCTTGAGTTCGGGACAGGGCTCCCCCAGCACCTTC. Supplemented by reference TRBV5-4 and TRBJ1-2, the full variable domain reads ETGVTQSPTHLIKTRGQQVTLRCSSQSGHNTVSWYQQALGQGPQFIFQYYREEENGRGNFPPRFSGLQFPNYSSELNVNALELDDSALYLCASSLSSGQGSPSTFGSGTRLTVV.